This T cell receptor (beta chain) was retrieved from a study of blood T cell repertoires in COVID-19. This clone was seen a handful of times. V lost 3 bases and J lost 9; bases outside the gene matches: 5. The CDR3 is made up of 13 amino acids. Germline V gives CDR1 LNHDA, CDR2 SQIVND (reference sequence). TCRdb keeps only in-frame clones here, not all; method: immunoSEQ multiplex PCR. The sample has some 130,000 clones, roughly 82% seen once. The chain recombines TRBV19 with TRBJ1-5; TRBD1 matches at 7 bases. The origin of this receptor is a man at least 80 years old with acute or convalescent COVID-19. Sequenced material: peripheral blood. The CDR3 here is CASSMDRSAPQHF. CDR3 in DNA: TGTGCCAGTAGTATGGACAGGTCGGCGCCCCAGCATTTT.